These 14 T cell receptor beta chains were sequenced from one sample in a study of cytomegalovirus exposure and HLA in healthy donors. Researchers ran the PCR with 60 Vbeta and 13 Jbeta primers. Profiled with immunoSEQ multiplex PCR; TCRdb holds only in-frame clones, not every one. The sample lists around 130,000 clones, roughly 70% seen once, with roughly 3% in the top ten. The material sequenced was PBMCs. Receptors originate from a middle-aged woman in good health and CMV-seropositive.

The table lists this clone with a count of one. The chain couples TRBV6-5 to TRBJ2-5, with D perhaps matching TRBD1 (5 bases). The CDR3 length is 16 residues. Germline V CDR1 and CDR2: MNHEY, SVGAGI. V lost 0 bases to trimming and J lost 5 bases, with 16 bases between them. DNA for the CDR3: TGTGCCAGCAGTTACTCGAAGGGGTCCAACGGGGAGACCCAGTACTTC. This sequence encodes CASSYSKGSNGETQYF.

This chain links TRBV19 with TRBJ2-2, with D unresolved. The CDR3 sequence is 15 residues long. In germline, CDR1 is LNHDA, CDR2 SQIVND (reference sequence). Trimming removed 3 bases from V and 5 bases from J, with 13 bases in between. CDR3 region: CASSIDRRMTGELFF. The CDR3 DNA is TGTGCCAGTAGTATTGATAGGAGAATGACCGGGGAGCTGTTTTTT.

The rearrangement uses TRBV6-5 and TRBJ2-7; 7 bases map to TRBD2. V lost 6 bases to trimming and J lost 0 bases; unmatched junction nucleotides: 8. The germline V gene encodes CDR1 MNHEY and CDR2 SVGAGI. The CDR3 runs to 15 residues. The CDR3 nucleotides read TGTGCCAGCAGACTTCTAGCGGAGCCCTCCTACGAGCAGTACTTC. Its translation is CASRLLAEPSYEQYF.

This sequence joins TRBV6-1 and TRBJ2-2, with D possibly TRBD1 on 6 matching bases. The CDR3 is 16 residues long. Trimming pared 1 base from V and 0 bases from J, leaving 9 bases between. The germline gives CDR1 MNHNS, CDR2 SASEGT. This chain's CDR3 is CASSEVDRPNTGELFF. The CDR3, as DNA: TGTGCCAGCAGTGAAGTTGACAGGCCGAACACCGGGGAGCTGTTTTTT.

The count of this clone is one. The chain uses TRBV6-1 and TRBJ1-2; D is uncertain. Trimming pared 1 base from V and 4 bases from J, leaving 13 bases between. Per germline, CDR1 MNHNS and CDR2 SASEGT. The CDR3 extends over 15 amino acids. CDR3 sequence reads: CASSEVGHGSYGYTF. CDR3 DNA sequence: TGTGCCAGCAGTGAAGTGGGCCACGGGAGCTATGGCTACACCTTC.

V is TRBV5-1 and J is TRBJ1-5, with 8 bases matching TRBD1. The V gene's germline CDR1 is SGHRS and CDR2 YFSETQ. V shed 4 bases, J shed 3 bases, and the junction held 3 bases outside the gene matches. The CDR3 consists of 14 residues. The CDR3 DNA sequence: TGCGCCAGCAGCGCGGGACAGGACAATCAGCCCCAGCATTTT. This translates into CASSAGQDNQPQHF.

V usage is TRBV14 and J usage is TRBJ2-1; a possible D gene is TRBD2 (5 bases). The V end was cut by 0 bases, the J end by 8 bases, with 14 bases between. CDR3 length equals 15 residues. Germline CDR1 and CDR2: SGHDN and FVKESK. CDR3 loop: CASSQDIPSLDEQFF. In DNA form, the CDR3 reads TGTGCCAGCAGCCAAGATATCCCTAGCTTAGATGAGCAGTTCTTC.

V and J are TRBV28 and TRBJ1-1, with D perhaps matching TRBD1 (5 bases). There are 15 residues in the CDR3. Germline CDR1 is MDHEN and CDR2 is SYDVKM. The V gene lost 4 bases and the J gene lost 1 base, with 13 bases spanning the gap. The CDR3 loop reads CASSSGGRENTEAFF. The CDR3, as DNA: TGTGCCAGCAGTTCTGGGGGGAGGGAGAACACTGAAGCTTTCTTT.

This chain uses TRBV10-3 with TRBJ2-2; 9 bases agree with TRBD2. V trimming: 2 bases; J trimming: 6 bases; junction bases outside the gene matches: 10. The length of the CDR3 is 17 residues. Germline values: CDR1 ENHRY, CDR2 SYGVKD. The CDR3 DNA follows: TGTGCCATCAGTGAGCGAGCGGGAGGACGGTTTTCCGGGGAGCTGTTTTTT. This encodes CAISERAGGRFSGELFF.

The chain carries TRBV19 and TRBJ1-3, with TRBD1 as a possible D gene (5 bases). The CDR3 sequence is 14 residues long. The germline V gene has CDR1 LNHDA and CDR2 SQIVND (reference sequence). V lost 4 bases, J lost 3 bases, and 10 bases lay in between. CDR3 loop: CASSKTESGNTIYF. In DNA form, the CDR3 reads TGTGCCAGTAGTAAGACAGAGAGTGGAAACACCATATATTTT.

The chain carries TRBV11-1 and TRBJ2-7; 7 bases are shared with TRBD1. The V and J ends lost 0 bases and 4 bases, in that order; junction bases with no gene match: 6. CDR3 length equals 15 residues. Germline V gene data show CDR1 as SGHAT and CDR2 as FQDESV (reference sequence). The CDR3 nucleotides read TGTGCCAGCAGCTTAGCAGGGGGCGACTCGTACGAGCAGTACTTC. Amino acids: CASSLAGGDSYEQYF.

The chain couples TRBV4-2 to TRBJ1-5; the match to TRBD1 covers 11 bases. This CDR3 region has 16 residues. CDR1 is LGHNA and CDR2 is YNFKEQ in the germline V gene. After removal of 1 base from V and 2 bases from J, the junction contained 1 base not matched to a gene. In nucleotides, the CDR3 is TGTGCCAGCAGCCAAGGGGACAGGGGGGGCAATCAGCCCCAGCATTTT. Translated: CASSQGDRGGNQPQHF.

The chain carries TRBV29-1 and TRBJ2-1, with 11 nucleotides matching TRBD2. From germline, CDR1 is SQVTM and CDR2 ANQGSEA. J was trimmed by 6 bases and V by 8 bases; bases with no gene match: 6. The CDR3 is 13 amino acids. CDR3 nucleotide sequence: TGCAGCAAAACTAGCGGGAGCTTCAATGAGCAGTTCTTC. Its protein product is CSKTSGSFNEQFF.

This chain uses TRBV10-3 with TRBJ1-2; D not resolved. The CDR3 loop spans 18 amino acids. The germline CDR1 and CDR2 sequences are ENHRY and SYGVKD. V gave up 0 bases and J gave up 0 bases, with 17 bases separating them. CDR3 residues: CAISESPRELKANYGYTF. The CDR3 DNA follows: TGTGCCATCAGTGAGTCCCCACGGGAGCTAAAAGCTAACTATGGCTACACCTTC.